Listed here are 5 T cell receptor beta chains from one sample, sequenced in a study of blood T cell repertoires in COVID-19. Sequenced by immunoSEQ multiplex PCR; TCRdb stores in-frame clones only, minus some. The table records about 300,000 clones, roughly 89% of them present only once. Specimen: PBMCs or T cells enriched from blood (not recorded which). Receptors were obtained from a young woman with acute COVID-19.

This clone was seen a single time. The rearrangement uses TRBV5-1 and TRBJ2-1, with D maybe TRBD1 (5 bases). V lost 2 bases and J lost 0, with 12 bases in between. CDR3 length equals 16 residues. In germline, CDR1 is SGHRS, CDR2 YFSETQ. Here the CDR3 DNA reads TGCGCCAGCAGCTTCATTGGGCAGGGCTCCTACAATGAGCAGTTCTTC. It specifies CASSFIGQGSYNEQFF.

The chain joins TRBV9 to TRBJ2-2; TRBD2 might be the D (5 bases). Germline CDR1 is SGDLS and CDR2 is YYNGEE. CDR3 length equals 14 residues. Trimming removed 2 bases at V and 4 bases at J, with 9 bases between. CDR3 sequence reads: CASSVRDRTGELFF. The CDR3 DNA sequence: TGTGCCAGCAGCGTTCGGGATCGCACCGGGGAGCTGTTTTTT.

V usage is TRBV30 and J usage is TRBJ1-5, with TRBD1 matching over 7 bases. J gave up 4 bases and V 1 base, and 7 bases lay outside the gene matches. This CDR3 comprises 15 residues. CDR1 is GTSNPN, CDR2 SVGIG, per germline (reference sequence). CDR3 bases: TGTGCCTGGAGTGCACAGGGACAGTTAAATCAGCCCCAGCATTTT. Translating gives CAWSAQGQLNQPQHF.

The chain joins TRBV19 to TRBJ2-1; D might be TRBD1 (5 bases). With 5 bases removed from V and 0 bases from J, the gap between germline ends came to 14 bases. The germline gives CDR1 LNHDA, CDR2 SQIVND (reference sequence). The CDR3 has 16 residues. The CDR3 sequence is CASSPGSVGSYNEQFF. The CDR3 DNA follows: TGTGCCAGTAGTCCAGGGTCTGTGGGCTCCTACAATGAGCAGTTCTTC.

The rearrangement links TRBV29-1 to TRBJ2-1; maybe TRBD1 (5 bases). This CDR3 region has 13 residues. Looked up from germline, CDR1 is SQVTM and CDR2 is ANQGSEA. Trimming stripped 4 bases from V and 0 bases from J, with 7 bases between. The CDR3 loop is CSVARVSYNEQFF. The CDR3 nucleotides read TGCAGCGTTGCCAGGGTCTCCTACAATGAGCAGTTCTTC.